Listed below are T cell receptor beta chains from one sample, sequenced in a study of T cell responses to AZD1222 COVID-19 vaccine. Method: immunoSEQ multiplex PCR; TCRdb's copy keeps in-frame clones and lacks some. Of approximately 120,000 clones listed, around 87% are singletons. The specimen was peripheral blood, collected on day 0 of AZD1222 vaccination. These receptors all stem from an adult in good health. CDR3s include the opening cysteine and the closing phenylalanine or tryptophan. A D gene is named only where the DNA matches it firmly. Expanded clones get a size class; other rows say once, few or many, or leave the size out.

clone size,V gene,D gene,J gene,CDR3 DNA,CDR3 protein
.,TRBV21-1,.,TRBJ1-5,TGTGCCAGCAGTCCCAGGGGCAATCAGCCCCAGCATTTT,CASSPRGNQPQHF
.,TRBV9,TRBD1,TRBJ2-1,TGTGCCAGCAGCGTATCCAGACAGGGTACTCAGAATGAGCAGTTCTTC,CASSVSRQGTQNEQFF
.,TRBV5-4,.,TRBJ2-2,TGTGCCAGTCAACAACAGGGATGGGGTTTCGACACCGGGGAGCTGTTTTTT,CASQQQGWGFDTGELFF
.,TRBV18,.,TRBJ2-2,TGTGCCAGCTCACCACGACAACTCGAGAACACCGGGGAGCTGTTTTTT,CASSPRQLENTGELFF
.,TRBV6-2/TRBV6-3,.,TRBJ2-5,TGTGCCAGCAGTCCCAGGCGCCCTGGACAAGAGACCCAGTACTTC,CASSPRRPGQETQYF
few,TRBV13,.,TRBJ2-2,TGTGCCAGCAGCTTAAGGGGAACCGGGGAGCTGTTTTTT,CASSLRGTGELFF
.,TRBV29-1,.,TRBJ1-1,TGCAGCGTTCGGGTTGAGGTAGACACTGAAGCTTTCTTT,CSVRVEVDTEAFF
.,TRBV7-8,.,TRBJ2-3,TGTGCCAGCAGCCAGGGACTCCTCACAGATACGCAGTATTTT,CASSQGLLTDTQYF
.,TRBV18,.,TRBJ1-3,TGTGCCAGCGCCCCAGGAGGGGGGGTCTCTGGAAACACCATATATTTT,CASAPGGGVSGNTIYF
once,TRBV4-2,.,TRBJ2-4,TGTGCCAGCAGCCAAGAACTAGCCAAAAACATTCAGTACTTC,CASSQELAKNIQYF
.,TRBV19,.,TRBJ2-3,TGTGCCAGTAGTATTGGGGCGGGCGCTCAGGCAGATACGCAGTATTTT,CASSIGAGAQADTQYF
.,TRBV3-1/TRBV3-2,.,TRBJ1-1,TGTGCCAGCAGCCAACAGGGTGGTGGTACTGAAGCTTTCTTT,CASSQQGGGTEAFF
.,TRBV6-6,TRBD1,TRBJ2-6,TGTGCCAGCAGTCCCCAACTCAGGGGGCGCGTTGGTGCTGGGGCCAACGTCCTGACTTTC,CASSPQLRGRVGAGANVLTF
.,TRBV19,TRBD1,TRBJ1-2,TGTGCCAGTAGGGGGACAGGGCTCTATGGCTACACCTTC,CASRGTGLYGYTF
once,TRBV29-1,.,TRBJ1-5,TGCAGCGTCCTAACGTCCGGGGCCAGCAATCAGCCCCAGCATTTT,CSVLTSGASNQPQHF
.,TRBV24-1,.,TRBJ1-2,TGTGCCATTGGGAGGGCATACTATGGCTACACCTTC,CAIGRAYYGYTF
.,TRBV30,.,TRBJ1-4,TGTGCCTGGAGTGAAAATCTTGGTAATGAAAAACTGTTTTTT,CAWSENLGNEKLFF
once,TRBV18,.,TRBJ1-1,TGTGCCAGCTCACCATCAAGCAACACTGAAGCTTTCTTT,CASSPSSNTEAFF
.,TRBV11-1,TRBD2,TRBJ2-7,TGTGCCAGCAGCCCGACCGGGACTAGCTACGAGCAGTACTTC,CASSPTGTSYEQYF
.,TRBV19,TRBD1,TRBJ2-5,TGTGCCAGTAGTATGGATACAGGGGCGCGCGGAGAGACCCAGTACTTC,CASSMDTGARGETQYF
.,TRBV5-1,.,TRBJ1-1,TGCGCCAGCAGCTGGGGCAGGGGTAACACTGAAGCTTTCTTT,CASSWGRGNTEAFF
.,TRBV9,TRBD1,TRBJ2-6,TGTGCCAGCAGCGCCGGGACAGGGAATTCTGGGGCCAACGTCCTGACTTTC,CASSAGTGNSGANVLTF
few,TRBV13,.,TRBJ2-2,TGTGCCAGCAGCCCAAAGCGGAACACCGGGGAGCTGTTTTTT,CASSPKRNTGELFF
.,TRBV24-1,.,TRBJ2-1,TGTGCCACCAGTGACACGGGACACTGGTCCAGGCTGTCCTACAATGAGCAGTTCTTC,CATSDTGHWSRLSYNEQFF
.,TRBV10-3,.,TRBJ2-3,TGTGCCATCACCGGACTACTAGGCACAGATACGCAGTATTTT,CAITGLLGTDTQYF
once,TRBV5-6,.,TRBJ1-1,TGTGCCAGCAGCCAAAGAGGGGTGCGGTACACTGAAGCTTTCTTT,CASSQRGVRYTEAFF
.,TRBV5-8,.,TRBJ2-1,TGTGCCAGCACCGATGGCGGCCCGGGGCTCTCCTACAATGAGCAGTTCTTC,CASTDGGPGLSYNEQFF
.,TRBV27,.,TRBJ2-2,TGTGCCAGCAGTAAAGGAAACACCGGGGAGCTGTTTTTT,CASSKGNTGELFF
.,TRBV29-1,TRBD1,TRBJ1-2,TGCAGCGTTGACAGGGGGACTAATACCTTC,CSVDRGTNTF
.,TRBV11-1,TRBD2,TRBJ2-3,TGTGCCAGCAGCTCGGGACTAGCCTCAGATACGCAGTATTTT,CASSSGLASDTQYF
once,TRBV7-2,TRBD2,TRBJ2-1,TGTGCCAGCAGCTTACCTGGGGGGGTAGGATACAATGAGCAGTTCTTC,CASSLPGGVGYNEQFF
.,TRBV3-1/TRBV3-2,TRBD1,TRBJ1-6,TGTGCCAGTGGACAGGGATCTCCACCCCTCCACTTT,CASGQGSPPLHF
.,TRBV28,.,TRBJ1-5,TGTGCCAGCTTAATGGTGGATAGCAATCAGCCCCAGCATTTT,CASLMVDSNQPQHF
.,TRBV10-1,TRBD1,TRBJ2-5,TGCGCCAGCAGTGAGCCGGGACAGGGGTCAGAGACCCAGTACTTC,CASSEPGQGSETQYF
.,TRBV10-1,TRBD2,TRBJ2-2,TGCGCCAGCAGTTCCAGCGGGGGGGGGAACACCGGGGAGCTGTTTTTT,CASSSSGGGNTGELFF
many,TRBV12-5,.,TRBJ1-1,TGTGCTAGTGTTGGAGGTCACACTGAAGCTTTCTTT,CASVGGHTEAFF
.,TRBV25-1,TRBD1,TRBJ1-2,TGTGCCAGCAGCGGAGACAGGGGAAAGGACTATGGCTACACCTTC,CASSGDRGKDYGYTF
.,TRBV11-2,TRBD1,TRBJ2-2,TGTGCCAGCAGCTTCAACAGGGGCGACACCGGGGAGCTGTTTTTT,CASSFNRGDTGELFF
.,TRBV3-1/TRBV3-2,.,TRBJ2-5,TGTGCCAGCAGCCGGGACGCTGAAGAGACCCAGTACTTC,CASSRDAEETQYF
.,TRBV2,.,TRBJ1-2,TGTGCCAGCAGTGACTTAAACTCCGGGGGCCGGTCAAAGACCTTC,CASSDLNSGGRSKTF
.,TRBV15,TRBD1,TRBJ2-7,TGTGCCACCAGCAGAACCCGGGACAGGGTAGACGAGCAGTACTTC,CATSRTRDRVDEQYF
.,TRBV4-3,.,TRBJ2-6,TGCGCCAGCAGCCAAGGAGGGGTGGGGCTAGCGCTTACCTCTGGGGCCAACGTCCTGACTTTC,CASSQGGVGLALTSGANVLTF
.,TRBV5-1,.,TRBJ2-3,TGCGCCAGCACAGACTCGAGGTCTAGCACAGATACGCAGTATTTT,CASTDSRSSTDTQYF
.,TRBV3-1/TRBV3-2,TRBD2,TRBJ2-3,TGTGCCAGCAGCCAGCGGGGGGGTTATGATACGCAGTATTTT,CASSQRGGYDTQYF
.,TRBV19,.,TRBJ1-2,TGTGCCAGTACGGACTTAAACTATGGCTACACCTTC,CASTDLNYGYTF
.,TRBV3-1/TRBV3-2,.,TRBJ2-7,TGTGCCAGCAGCCGAAAAACCCCGAGGATCGAGATCTACGAGCAGTACTTC,CASSRKTPRIEIYEQYF
.,TRBV4-2,.,TRBJ2-7,TGTGCCAGCAGCCAAGACCGGGCCACGCAGTACTTC,CASSQDRATQYF